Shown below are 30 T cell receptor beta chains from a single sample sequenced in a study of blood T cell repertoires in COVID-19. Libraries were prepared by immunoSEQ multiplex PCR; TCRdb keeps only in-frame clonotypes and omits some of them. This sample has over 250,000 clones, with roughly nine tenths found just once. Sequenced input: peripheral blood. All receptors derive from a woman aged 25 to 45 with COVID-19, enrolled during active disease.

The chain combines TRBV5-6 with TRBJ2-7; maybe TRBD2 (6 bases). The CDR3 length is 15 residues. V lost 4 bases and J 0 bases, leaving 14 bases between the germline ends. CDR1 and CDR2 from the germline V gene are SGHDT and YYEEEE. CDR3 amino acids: CASSRDSRSSYEQYF. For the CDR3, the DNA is TGTGCCAGCAGCCGGGACTCTAGGAGCTCCTACGAGCAGTACTTC.

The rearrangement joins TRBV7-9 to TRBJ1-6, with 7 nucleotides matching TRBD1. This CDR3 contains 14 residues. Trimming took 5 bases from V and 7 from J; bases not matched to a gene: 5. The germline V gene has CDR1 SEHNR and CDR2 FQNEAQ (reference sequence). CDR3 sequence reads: CASSVDRVNSPLHF. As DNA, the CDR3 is TGTGCCAGCAGCGTTGACAGGGTGAATTCACCCCTCCACTTT. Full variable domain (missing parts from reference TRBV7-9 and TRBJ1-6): DTGVSQNPRHKITKRGQNVTFRCDPISEHNRLYWYRQTLGQGPEFLTYFQNEAQLEKSRLLSDRFSAERPKGSFSTLEIQRTEQGDSAMYLCASSVDRVNSPLHFGNGTRLTVT.

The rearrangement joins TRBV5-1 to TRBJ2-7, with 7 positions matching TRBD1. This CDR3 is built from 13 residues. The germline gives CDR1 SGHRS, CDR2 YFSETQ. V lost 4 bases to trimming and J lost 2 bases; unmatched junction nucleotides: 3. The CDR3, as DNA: TGCGCCAGCAGCCGGGACAGAGCCTACGAGCAGTACTTC. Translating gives CASSRDRAYEQYF.

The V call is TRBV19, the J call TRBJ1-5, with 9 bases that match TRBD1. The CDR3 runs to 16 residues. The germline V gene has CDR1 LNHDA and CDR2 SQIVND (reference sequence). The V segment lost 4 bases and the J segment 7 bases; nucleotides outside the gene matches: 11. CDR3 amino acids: CASSTDTGGQGQPQHF. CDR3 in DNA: TGTGCCAGTAGTACCGATACAGGGGGCCAAGGGCAGCCCCAGCATTTT. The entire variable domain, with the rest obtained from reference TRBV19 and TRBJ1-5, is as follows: DGGITQSPKYLFRKEGQNVTLSCEQNLNHDAMYWYRQDPGQGLRLIYYSQIVNDFQKGDIAEGYSVSREKKESFPLTVTSAQKNPTAFYLCASSTDTGGQGQPQHFGDGTRLSIL.

CDR3 coding DNA: TGTGCCAGCAGTGATCCAAAGAACACTGAAGCTTTCTTT. Its translation is CASSDPKNTEAFF. The chain carries TRBV25-1 and TRBJ1-1; D gene unclear. V lost 3 bases, J lost 1 base, and 6 bases lay in between. CDR3 length equals 13 residues. Germline lookup yields CDR1 MGHDK and CDR2 SYGVNS. Filled out from reference TRBV25-1 and TRBJ1-1, the complete variable domain reads EADIYQTPRYLVIGTGKKITLECSQTMGHDKMYWYQQDPGMELHLIHYSYGVNSTEKGDLSSESTVSRIRTEHFPLTLESARPSHTSQYLCASSDPKNTEAFFGQGTRLTVV.

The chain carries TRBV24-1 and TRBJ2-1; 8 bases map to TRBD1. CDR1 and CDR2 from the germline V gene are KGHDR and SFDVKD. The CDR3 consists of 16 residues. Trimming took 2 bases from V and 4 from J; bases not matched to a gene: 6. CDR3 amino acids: CATSDSGTGRYNEQFF. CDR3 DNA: TGTGCCACCAGTGATTCCGGGACAGGAAGGTACAATGAGCAGTTCTTC.

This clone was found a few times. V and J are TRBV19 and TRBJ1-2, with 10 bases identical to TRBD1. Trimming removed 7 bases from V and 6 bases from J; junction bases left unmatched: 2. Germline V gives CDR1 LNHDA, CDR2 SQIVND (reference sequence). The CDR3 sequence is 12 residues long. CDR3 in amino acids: CASIGTGDGYTF. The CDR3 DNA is TGTGCCAGTATCGGGACAGGGGATGGCTACACCTTC. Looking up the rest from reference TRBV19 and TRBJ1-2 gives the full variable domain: DGGITQSPKYLFRKEGQNVTLSCEQNLNHDAMYWYRQDPGQGLRLIYYSQIVNDFQKGDIAEGYSVSREKKESFPLTVTSAQKNPTAFYLCASIGTGDGYTFGSGTRLTVV.

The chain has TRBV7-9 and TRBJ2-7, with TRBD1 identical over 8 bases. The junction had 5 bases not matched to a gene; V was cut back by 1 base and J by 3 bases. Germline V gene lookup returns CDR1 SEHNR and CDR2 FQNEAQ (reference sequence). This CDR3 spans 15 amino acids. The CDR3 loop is CASSLVSGGYYEQYF. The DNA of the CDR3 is TGTGCCAGCAGCTTAGTATCAGGGGGCTACTACGAGCAGTACTTC.

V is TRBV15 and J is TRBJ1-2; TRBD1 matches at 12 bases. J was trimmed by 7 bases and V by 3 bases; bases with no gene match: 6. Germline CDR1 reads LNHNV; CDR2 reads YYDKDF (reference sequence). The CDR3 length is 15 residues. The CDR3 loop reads CATSRQGQGASGYTF. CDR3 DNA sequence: TGTGCCACCAGCAGGCAGGGACAGGGGGCGTCTGGCTACACCTTC.

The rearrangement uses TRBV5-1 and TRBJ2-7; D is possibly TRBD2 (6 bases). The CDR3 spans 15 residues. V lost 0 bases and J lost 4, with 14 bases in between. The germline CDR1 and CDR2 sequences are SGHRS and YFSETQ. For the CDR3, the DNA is TGCGCCAGCAGCTTGGCCGGCCAGGGAGGATACGAGCAGTACTTC. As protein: CASSLAGQGGYEQYF.

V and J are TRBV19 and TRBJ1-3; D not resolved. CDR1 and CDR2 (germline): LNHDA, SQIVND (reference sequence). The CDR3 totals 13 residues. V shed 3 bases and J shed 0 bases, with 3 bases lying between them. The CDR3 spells CASSILSGNTIYF. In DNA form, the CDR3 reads TGTGCCAGTAGTATCCTCTCTGGAAACACCATATATTTT. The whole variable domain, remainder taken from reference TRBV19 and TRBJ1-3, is DGGITQSPKYLFRKEGQNVTLSCEQNLNHDAMYWYRQDPGQGLRLIYYSQIVNDFQKGDIAEGYSVSREKKESFPLTVTSAQKNPTAFYLCASSILSGNTIYFGEGSWLTVV.

As DNA, the CDR3 is TGCGCCAGCAGTCAAACGACTAGCGGCTCCTACAATGAGCAGTTCTTC. Translating gives CASSQTTSGSYNEQFF. The chain is built from TRBV23-1 and TRBJ2-1, with 9 bases identical to TRBD2. Being an ORF, TRBV23-1 has a function that is uncertain. CDR3 size: 16 residues. J was trimmed by 0 bases and V by 2 bases; bases with no gene match: 2.

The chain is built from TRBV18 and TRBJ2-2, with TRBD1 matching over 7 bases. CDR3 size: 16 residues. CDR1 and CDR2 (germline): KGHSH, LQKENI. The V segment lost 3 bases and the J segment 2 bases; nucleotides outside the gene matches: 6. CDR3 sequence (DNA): TGTGCCAGCTCACCCCCCGGGACAGCCAACACCGGGGAGCTGTTTTTT. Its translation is CASSPPGTANTGELFF.

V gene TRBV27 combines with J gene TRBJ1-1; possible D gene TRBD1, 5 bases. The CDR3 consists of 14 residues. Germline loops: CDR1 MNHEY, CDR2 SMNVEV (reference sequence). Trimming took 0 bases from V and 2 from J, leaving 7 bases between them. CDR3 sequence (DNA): TGTGCCAGCAGTTTATCGGGGCCCAACACTGAAGCTTTCTTT. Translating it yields CASSLSGPNTEAFF.

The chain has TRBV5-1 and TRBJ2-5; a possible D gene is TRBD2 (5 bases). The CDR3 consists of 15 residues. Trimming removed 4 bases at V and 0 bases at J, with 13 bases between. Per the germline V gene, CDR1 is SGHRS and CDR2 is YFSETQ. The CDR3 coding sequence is TGCGCCAGCAGCAACGAAGCGGAGTACCAAGAGACCCAGTACTTC. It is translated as CASSNEAEYQETQYF.

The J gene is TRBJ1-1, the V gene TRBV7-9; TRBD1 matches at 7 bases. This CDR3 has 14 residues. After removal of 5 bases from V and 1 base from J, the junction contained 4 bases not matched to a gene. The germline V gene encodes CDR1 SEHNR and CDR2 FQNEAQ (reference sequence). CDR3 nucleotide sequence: TGTGCCAGCAGCAGGGGACAGCCGAACACTGAAGCTTTCTTT. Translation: CASSRGQPNTEAFF.

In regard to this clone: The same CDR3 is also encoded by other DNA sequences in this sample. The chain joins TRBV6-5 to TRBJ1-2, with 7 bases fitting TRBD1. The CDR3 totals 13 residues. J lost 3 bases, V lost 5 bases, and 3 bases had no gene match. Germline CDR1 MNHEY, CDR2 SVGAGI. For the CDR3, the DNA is TGTGCCAGCAGTCGACAGGGTGACTATGGCTACACCTTC. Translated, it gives CASSRQGDYGYTF.

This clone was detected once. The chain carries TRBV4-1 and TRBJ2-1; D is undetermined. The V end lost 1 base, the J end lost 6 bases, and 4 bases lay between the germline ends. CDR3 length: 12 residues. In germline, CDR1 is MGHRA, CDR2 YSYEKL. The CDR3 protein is CASSQVGNEQFF. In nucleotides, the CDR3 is TGCGCCAGCAGCCAAGTCGGCAATGAGCAGTTCTTC.

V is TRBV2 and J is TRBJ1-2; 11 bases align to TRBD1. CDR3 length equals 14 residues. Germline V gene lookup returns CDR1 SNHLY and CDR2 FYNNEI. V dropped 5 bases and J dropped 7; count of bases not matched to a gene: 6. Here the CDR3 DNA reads TGTGCCAGCAGTCCCGGACAGGGGGCGGGTGGCTACACCTTC. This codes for CASSPGQGAGGYTF.

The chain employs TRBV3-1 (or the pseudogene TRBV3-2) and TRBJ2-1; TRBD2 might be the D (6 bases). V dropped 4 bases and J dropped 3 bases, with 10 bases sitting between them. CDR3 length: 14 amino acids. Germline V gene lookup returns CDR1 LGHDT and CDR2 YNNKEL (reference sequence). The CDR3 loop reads CASSRASDYNEQFF. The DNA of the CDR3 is TGTGCCAGCAGCCGAGCTAGCGACTACAATGAGCAGTTCTTC.

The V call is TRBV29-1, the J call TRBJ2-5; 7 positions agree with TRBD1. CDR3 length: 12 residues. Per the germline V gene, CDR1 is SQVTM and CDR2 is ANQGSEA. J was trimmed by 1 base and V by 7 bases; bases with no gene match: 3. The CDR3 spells CSASGGQETQYF. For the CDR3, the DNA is TGCAGCGCTTCAGGGGGCCAAGAGACCCAGTACTTC.

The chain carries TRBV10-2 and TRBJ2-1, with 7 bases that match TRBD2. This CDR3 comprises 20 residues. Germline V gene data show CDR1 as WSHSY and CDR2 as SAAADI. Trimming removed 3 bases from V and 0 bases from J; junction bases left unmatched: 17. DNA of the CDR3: TGCGCCAGCAGTGAATTGGCTAGCGGACAACTAACAAGCTCCTACAATGAGCAGTTCTTC. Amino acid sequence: CASSELASGQLTSSYNEQFF.

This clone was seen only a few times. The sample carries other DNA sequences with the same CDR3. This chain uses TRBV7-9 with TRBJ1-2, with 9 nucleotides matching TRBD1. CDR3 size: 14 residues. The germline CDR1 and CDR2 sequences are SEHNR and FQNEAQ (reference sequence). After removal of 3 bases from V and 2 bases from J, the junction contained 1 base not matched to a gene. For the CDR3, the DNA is TGTGCCAGCAGCTTGGGACAGGGAAACTATGGCTACACCTTC. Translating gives CASSLGQGNYGYTF.

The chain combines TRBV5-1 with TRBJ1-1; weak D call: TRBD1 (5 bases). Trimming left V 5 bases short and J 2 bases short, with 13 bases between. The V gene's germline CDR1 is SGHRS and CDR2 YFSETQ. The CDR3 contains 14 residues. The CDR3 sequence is CASSSGYTNTEAFF. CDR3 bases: TGCGCCAGCAGTTCAGGGTATACAAACACTGAAGCTTTCTTT.

CDR3 residues: CASSPNMNTEAFF. CDR3 DNA: TGTGCCAGCAGCCCCAACATGAACACTGAAGCTTTCTTT. This chain connects TRBV7-9 to TRBJ1-1; D gene unclear. Germline V lookup: CDR1 SEHNR, CDR2 FQNEAQ (reference sequence). V was clipped by 5 bases and J by 0 bases, with 7 bases between them. The CDR3 consists of 13 residues.

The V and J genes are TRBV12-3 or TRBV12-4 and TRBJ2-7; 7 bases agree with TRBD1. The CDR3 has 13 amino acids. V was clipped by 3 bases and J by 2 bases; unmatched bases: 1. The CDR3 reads CASSLGQPYEQYF. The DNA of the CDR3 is TGTGCCAGCAGTTTGGGACAGCCCTACGAGCAGTACTTC.

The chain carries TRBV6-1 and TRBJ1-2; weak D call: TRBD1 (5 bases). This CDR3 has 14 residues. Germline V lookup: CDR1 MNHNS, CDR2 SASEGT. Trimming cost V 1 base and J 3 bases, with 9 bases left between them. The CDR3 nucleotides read TGTGCCAGCAGTGAAGGCGGGACGTACTATGGCTACACCTTC. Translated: CASSEGGTYYGYTF.

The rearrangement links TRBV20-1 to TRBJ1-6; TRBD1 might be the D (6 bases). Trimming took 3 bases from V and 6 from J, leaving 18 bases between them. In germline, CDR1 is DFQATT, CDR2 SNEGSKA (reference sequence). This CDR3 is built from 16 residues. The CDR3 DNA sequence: TGCAGTGCTAGTGAACAGGGAGCCCTAATTAATTCACCCCTCCACTTT. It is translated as CSASEQGALINSPLHF.

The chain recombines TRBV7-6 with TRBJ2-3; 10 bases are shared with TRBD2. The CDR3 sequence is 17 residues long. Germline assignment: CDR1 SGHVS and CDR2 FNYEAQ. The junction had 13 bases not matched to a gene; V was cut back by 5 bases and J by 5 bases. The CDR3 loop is CASSPKGLAGAEDTQYF. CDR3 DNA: TGTGCCAGCAGCCCAAAAGGGCTAGCGGGAGCGGAAGATACGCAGTATTTT.

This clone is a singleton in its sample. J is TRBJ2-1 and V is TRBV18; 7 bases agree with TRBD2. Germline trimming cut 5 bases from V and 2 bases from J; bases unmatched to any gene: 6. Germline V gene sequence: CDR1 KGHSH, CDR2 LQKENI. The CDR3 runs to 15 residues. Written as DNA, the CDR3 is TGTGCCAGCTCAATCGGGGGGTTTCCCTACAATGAGCAGTTCTTC. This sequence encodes CASSIGGFPYNEQFF.